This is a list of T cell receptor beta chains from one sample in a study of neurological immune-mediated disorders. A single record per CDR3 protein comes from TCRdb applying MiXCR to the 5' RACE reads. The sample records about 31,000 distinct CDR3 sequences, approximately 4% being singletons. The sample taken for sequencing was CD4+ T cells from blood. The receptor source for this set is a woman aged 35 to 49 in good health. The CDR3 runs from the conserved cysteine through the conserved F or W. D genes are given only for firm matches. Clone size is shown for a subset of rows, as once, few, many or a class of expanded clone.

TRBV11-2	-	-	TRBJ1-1	CASSFWAGAEAFF	TGTGCCAGCAGCTTTTGGGCTGGCGCTGAAGCTTTCTTT
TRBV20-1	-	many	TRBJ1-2	CSALNTGYGYTF	TGCAGTGCTCTTAACACTGGCTATGGCTACACCTTC
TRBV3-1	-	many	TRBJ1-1	CASSQAERRIEAFF	TGTGCCAGCAGCCAAGCTGAGAGGAGGATTGAAGCTTTCTTT
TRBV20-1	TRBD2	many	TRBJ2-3	CSASAWAGGRTDTQYF	TGCAGTGCTTCCGCCTGGGCGGGGGGCCGCACAGATACGCAGTATTTT
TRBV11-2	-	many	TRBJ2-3	CASSLEDTDTQYF	TGTGCCAGCAGCTTAGAGGACACAGATACGCAGTATTTT
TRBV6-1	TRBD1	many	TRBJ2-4	CASDDRQGIQYF	TGTGCCAGCGATGACAGACAGGGCATTCAGTACTTC
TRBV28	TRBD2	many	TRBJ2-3	CASSIPGTSTQYF	TGTGCCAGCAGTATCCCCGGGACTAGCACGCAGTATTTT
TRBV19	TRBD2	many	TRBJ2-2	CASTRLAKNTGELFF	TGTGCCAGTACCCGACTAGCTAAGAACACCGGGGAGCTGTTTTTT
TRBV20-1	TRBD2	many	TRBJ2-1	CSAHPGLAGGQFF	TGCAGTGCCCACCCCGGACTAGCGGGAGGGCAGTTCTTC
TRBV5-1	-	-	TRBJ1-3	CASSFDLQSGNTIYF	TGCGCCAGCAGCTTCGATCTACAATCTGGAAACACCATATATTTT
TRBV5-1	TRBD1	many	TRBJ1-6	CASREDRGPISSYNSPLHF	TGCGCCAGCAGGGAGGACAGGGGGCCGATTAGCTCCTATAATTCACCCCTCCACTTT
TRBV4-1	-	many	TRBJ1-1	CASSQWVGYTEAFF	TGCGCCAGCAGCCAATGGGTTGGGTACACAGAAGCTTTCTTT
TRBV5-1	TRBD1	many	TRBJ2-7	CASSPSTGGFSYEQYF	TGCGCCAGCAGTCCATCGACAGGGGGTTTTTCCTACGAGCAGTACTTC
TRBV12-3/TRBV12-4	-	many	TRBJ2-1	CASSFKGSSSYNEQFF	TGTGCCAGCAGTTTTAAGGGGAGCAGCTCCTACAATGAGCAGTTCTTC
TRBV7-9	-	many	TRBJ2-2	CASSRGGRELAGELFF	TGTGCCAGCAGCAGGGGGGGCCGGGAGCTCGCCGGGGAGCTGTTTTTT
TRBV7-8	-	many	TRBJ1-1	CASSTRTNTEAFF	TGTGCCAGCAGCACCCGTACGAACACTGAAGCTTTCTTT
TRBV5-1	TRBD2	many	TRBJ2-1	CASSLGLAGGVLSTNEQFF	TGCGCCAGCAGCTTGGGACTAGCGGGAGGGGTCCTTTCAACCAATGAGCAGTTCTTC
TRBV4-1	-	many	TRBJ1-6	CASSGGSYNSPLHF	TGCGCCAGCAGCGGGGGCTCCTATAATTCACCCCTCCACTTT
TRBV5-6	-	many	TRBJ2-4	CASSSIGESKNIQYF	TGTGCCAGCAGCTCAATAGGGGAGTCCAAAAACATTCAGTACTTC
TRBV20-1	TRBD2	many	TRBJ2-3	CSARGTSGGTDTQYF	TGCAGTGCTAGAGGAACTAGCGGGGGGACAGATACGCAGTATTTT
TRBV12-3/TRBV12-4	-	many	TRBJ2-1	CASSLSGGLGSYNEQFF	TGTGCCAGCAGTTTATCTGGGGGGCTTGGCTCCTACAATGAGCAGTTCTTC
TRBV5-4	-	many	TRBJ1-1	CASTSGGLVNTEAFF	TGTGCCAGCACCAGTGGGGGGTTGGTGAACACTGAAGCTTTCTTT
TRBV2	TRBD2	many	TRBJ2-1	CASRGEAGVVNEQFF	TGTGCCAGCAGGGGTGAGGCGGGGGTGGTCAATGAGCAGTTCTTC
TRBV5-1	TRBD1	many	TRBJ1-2	CASSLQGGQIDGYTF	TGCGCCAGCAGCTTACAGGGGGGACAGATCGATGGCTACACCTTC
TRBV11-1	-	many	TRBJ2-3	CASSLPGAVTDTQYF	TGTGCCAGCAGCTTACCGGGGGCCGTCACAGATACGCAGTATTTT
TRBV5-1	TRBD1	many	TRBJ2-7	CASTLGDRASYEQYF	TGCGCCAGCACACTCGGGGACAGGGCTTCCTACGAGCAGTACTTC
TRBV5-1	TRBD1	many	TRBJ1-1	CASSLTGANTEAFF	TGCGCCAGCAGCTTGACAGGGGCGAACACTGAAGCTTTCTTT
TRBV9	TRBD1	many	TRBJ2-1	CASSFSPGQGIYNEQFF	TGTGCCAGCAGTTTCTCACCGGGACAGGGGATCTACAATGAGCAGTTCTTC
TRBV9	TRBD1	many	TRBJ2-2	CASSVRQGGELFF	TGTGCCAGCAGCGTACGACAGGGTGGGGAGCTGTTTTTT
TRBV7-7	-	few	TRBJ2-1	CASSPHGGGLSEQFF	TGTGCCAGCAGTCCCCATGGAGGGGGGTTGAGTGAGCAGTTCTTC
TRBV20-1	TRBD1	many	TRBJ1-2	CSANTGQGNYGYTF	TGCAGTGCTAATACGGGACAGGGGAACTATGGCTACACCTTC
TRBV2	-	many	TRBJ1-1	CASTKGGQSTEAFF	TGTGCCAGCACTAAGGGTGGGCAGAGCACTGAAGCTTTCTTT
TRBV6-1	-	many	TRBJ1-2	CASSEAGLGYTF	TGTGCCAGCAGTGAAGCTGGGCTTGGCTACACCTTC
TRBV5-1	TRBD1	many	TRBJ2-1	CASSLTGGRDEQFF	TGCGCCAGCAGCTTGACAGGGGGCAGGGATGAGCAGTTCTTC
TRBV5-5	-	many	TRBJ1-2	CASSLSGGNGYTF	TGTGCCAGCAGCTTATCGGGGGGCAATGGCTACACCTTC
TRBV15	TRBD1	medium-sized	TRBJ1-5	CAINISDRGFCQPQHF	TGTGCCATCAACATATCGGACAGGGGATTTTGTCAGCCCCAGCATTTT
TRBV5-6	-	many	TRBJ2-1	CASSLVGRPYNEQFF	TGTGCCAGCAGCTTGGTGGGCCGGCCCTACAATGAGCAGTTCTTC
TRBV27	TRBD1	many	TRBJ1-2	CASRQGEYGYTF	TGTGCCAGCCGACAGGGTGAATATGGCTACACCTTC
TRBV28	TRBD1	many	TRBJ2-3	CASVPGQASTDTQYF	TGTGCCAGCGTACCGGGACAGGCTAGCACAGATACGCAGTATTTT
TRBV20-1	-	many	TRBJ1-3	CSATDGNTIYF	TGCAGTGCTACCGATGGAAACACCATATATTTT
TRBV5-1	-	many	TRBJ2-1	CASSLDRDNWGSYNEQFF	TGCGCCAGCAGCTTGGACCGGGACAATTGGGGTTCCTACAATGAGCAGTTCTTC
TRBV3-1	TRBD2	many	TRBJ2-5	CASSRQRLAQETQYF	TGTGCCAGCAGCCGCCAACGACTAGCGCAAGAGACCCAGTACTTC
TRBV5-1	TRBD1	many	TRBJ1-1	CASSPAQGAGTEAFF	TGCGCCAGCAGCCCAGCACAGGGGGCGGGCACTGAAGCTTTCTTT
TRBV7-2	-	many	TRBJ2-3	CASSVSPLDTQYF	TGTGCCAGCAGCGTCTCCCCCCTCGATACGCAGTATTTT
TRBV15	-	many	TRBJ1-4	CATSRGGREKLFF	TGTGCCACCAGCAGGGGGGGAAGGGAAAAACTGTTTTTT